This TCR beta chain was recovered during a study of identical twins. Trimming cost V 6 bases and J 3 bases, with 11 bases left between them. Germline V CDR1 and CDR2: SQVTM, ANQGSEA. The CDR3 consists of 12 residues. Template switching added a universal primer site, and cDNA bore unique molecular identifiers. MiXCR, applied by TCRdb to the 5' RACE reads, yields one record per CDR3 protein. The table lists 600,000 to 850,000 distinct CDR3 sequences, approximately 18% of them singletons, with about an eighth in the top ten. These same records also appear under a second study, on T cells expressing NK-cell markers.

The chain uses TRBV29-1 and TRBJ2-5; either TRBD1 or TRBD2 may fit D (5 bases each). The sample taken for sequencing was PBMCs. This TCR derives from a woman aged 18-30 years in good health. CDR3 region: CSVGAAKETQYF. Written as DNA, the CDR3 is TGCAGCGTCGGGGCTGCAAAAGAGACCCAGTACTTC.